Presented here are 30 T cell receptor beta chains from one specimen sequenced in a study of preoperative IRX-2 immunotherapy in early breast cancer. Treatment indicated: preoperative locoregional IRX-2 cytokine immunotherapy. Clones were read by immunoSEQ multiplex PCR, and TCRdb kept only the in-frame ones, dropping some. The table records fewer than 40,000 clones, roughly 96% of them present only once. Sample collection occurred from a patient treated with IRX-2 immunotherapy. The receptors stem from a human donor with breast cancer.

V and J are TRBV6-4 and TRBJ2-1; D unresolved. Germline V gives CDR1 MRHNA, CDR2 SNTAGT. The V end lost 4 bases, the J end lost 0 bases, and 10 bases lay between the germline ends. CDR3 length equals 15 residues. CDR3 in amino acids: CASSALTSSYNEQFF. DNA of the CDR3: TGTGCCAGCAGTGCCCTTACCAGCTCCTACAATGAGCAGTTCTTC.

V usage is TRBV7-2 and J usage is TRBJ1-3, with D possibly being TRBD1 (5 bases). The germline CDR1 and CDR2 sequences are SGHTA and FQGNSA. Trimming removed 0 bases from V and 2 bases from J, with 11 bases in between. This CDR3 has 16 amino acids. The CDR3 sequence is CASSLALGTAGNTIYF. In DNA, the CDR3 is TGTGCCAGCAGCTTAGCGCTAGGGACGGCTGGAAACACCATATATTTT.

In DNA, the CDR3 is TGCGCCAGCAGCTTACAGGGTGGCTACAATGAGCAGTTCTTC. Encoded protein: CASSLQGGYNEQFF. The V and J genes are TRBV5-1 and TRBJ2-1, with D tentatively TRBD1 (6 bases). CDR1 SGHRS and CDR2 YFSETQ come from the germline V gene. The CDR3 consists of 14 residues. Trimming removed 2 bases from V and 3 bases from J, with 9 bases in between. The variable domain in full, with the rest retrieved from reference TRBV5-1 and TRBJ2-1, is KAGVTQTPRYLIKTRGQQVTLSCSPISGHRSVSWYQQTPGQGLQFLFEYFSETQRNKGNFPGRFSGRQFSNSRSEMNVSTLELGDSALYLCASSLQGGYNEQFFGPGTRLTVL.

This rearrangement joins TRBV28 to TRBJ2-7; 11 bases line up with TRBD2. The CDR3 runs 17 residues. The ends lost 8 bases at V and 2 bases at J; junction bases unmatched: 14. From germline, CDR1 is MDHEN and CDR2 SYDVKM. CDR3 amino acids: CASLNRVSGGGPYEQYF. For the CDR3, the DNA is TGTGCCAGCCTAAATAGGGTTAGCGGGGGGGGCCCCTACGAGCAGTACTTC.

Concerning this clone: One junction end does not reproduce the germline sequence, and a read error may be involved. The chain is built from TRBV27 and TRBJ2-7; 8 nucleotides line up with TRBD1. The length of the CDR3 is 15 residues. In germline, CDR1 is MNHEY, CDR2 SMNVEV (reference sequence). The CDR3 loop is CASSPGTGYSYERYF. CDR3 nucleotide sequence: TGTGCCAGCAGTCCCGGGACAGGTTATTCCTACGAGCGGTACTTC.

The sample holds one count of this clone. The chain recombines TRBV9 with TRBJ2-3; a weak D match, TRBD2 (6 bases). Germline V lookup: CDR1 SGDLS, CDR2 YYNGEE. The V and J ends lost 0 bases and 0 bases respectively, with 8 bases between them. The CDR3 consists of 15 residues. CDR3 sequence: CASSVAGASTDTQYF. The CDR3 DNA sequence: TGTGCCAGCAGCGTAGCGGGAGCGAGCACAGATACGCAGTATTTT.

This clone was recorded only once. The chain employs TRBV6-5 and TRBJ1-5; D is ambiguous. V was pared by 8 bases and J by 6 bases, with 5 bases between. Germline assignment: CDR1 MNHEY and CDR2 SVGAGI. CDR3 size: 10 residues. Written as DNA, the CDR3 is TGTGCCAGCGGACCTCAGCCCCAGCATTTT. Protein product: CASGPQPQHF.

CDR3 coding DNA: TGCGCCAGCAGCTTGGCCGAGGCCTCCACCTATGGCTACACCTTC. It is translated as CASSLAEASTYGYTF. The rearrangement joins TRBV5-1 to TRBJ1-2, with no clear D. This CDR3 is built from 15 residues. V lost 0 bases, J lost 4 bases, and 13 bases lay in between. CDR1 is SGHRS and CDR2 is YFSETQ in the germline V gene.

This chain connects TRBV5-6 to TRBJ2-3, with D perhaps matching TRBD2 (6 bases). Trimming stripped 5 bases from V and 2 bases from J, with 12 bases between. CDR3 length: 14 residues. Germline V gene sequence: CDR1 SGHDT, CDR2 YYEEEE. The CDR3 nucleotides are TGTGCCAGCAGGTTCGGAGGGGTCACAGATACGCAGTATTTT. It translates to CASRFGGVTDTQYF.

The chain combines TRBV30 with TRBJ2-2; D is uncertain. The germline CDR1 and CDR2 sequences are GTSNPN and SVGIG (reference sequence). V was trimmed by 3 bases and J by 3 bases, leaving 14 bases between them. The CDR3 consists of 15 residues. Written as DNA, the CDR3 is TGTGCCTGGAGAGGCCGGGCCCCTTACACCGGGGAGCTGTTTTTT. Translating it yields CAWRGRAPYTGELFF.

The chain recombines TRBV27 with TRBJ1-1; no reliable D call. Trimming took off 2 bases at V and 1 base at J, with 5 bases between the two ends. This CDR3 is 13 amino acids long. From germline, CDR1 is MNHEY and CDR2 SMNVEV (reference sequence). The CDR3 DNA reads as TGTGCCAGCAGTTTAGAGGGGAACACTGAAGCTTTCTTT. Translated, it gives CASSLEGNTEAFF.

J is TRBJ1-1 and V is TRBV6-6; weak D call: TRBD1 (5 bases). Germline V gives CDR1 MNHNY, CDR2 SVGAGI (reference sequence). There are 12 residues in the CDR3. Trimming removed 6 bases at V and 4 bases at J, with 9 bases between. The DNA of the CDR3 is TGTGCCAGCAGCCGGGACGGCACTGAAGCTTTCTTT. It translates to CASSRDGTEAFF.

V usage is TRBV4-1 and J usage is TRBJ2-7; D uncertain. Germline V gene lookup returns CDR1 MGHRA and CDR2 YSYEKL. The V end was cut by 1 base, the J end by 2 bases, with 9 bases between. CDR3 size: 14 residues. The CDR3 nucleotides read TGCGCCAGCAGCCAAGTCCACGCCACCTACGAGCAGTACTTC. As protein: CASSQVHATYEQYF.

J is TRBJ2-5 and V is TRBV6-1, with D perhaps TRBD2 (5 bases). Germline V gene lookup returns CDR1 MNHNS and CDR2 SASEGT. The CDR3 extends over 16 amino acids. V was trimmed by 4 bases and J by 2 bases, leaving 17 bases between them. The CDR3 DNA follows: TGTGCCAGCAGTGTGGACTCAGCCGCTGCACAAGAGACCCAGTACTTC. Translated: CASSVDSAAAQETQYF.

The chain uses TRBV4-1 and TRBJ2-3; TRBD1 agrees at 7 bases. This CDR3 has 13 amino acids. V lost 4 bases and J lost 11; bases outside the gene matches: 9. The V gene's germline CDR1 is MGHRA and CDR2 YSYEKL. This CDR3 reads CASSPGQPLMQYF. CDR3 DNA: TGCGCCAGCAGCCCGGGACAGCCGCTGATGCAGTATTTT.

This chain joins TRBV11-2 and TRBJ1-1, with 10 positions matching TRBD1. Unmatched junction bases numbered 3, after V lost 3 bases and J lost 8 bases. The CDR3 loop spans 13 amino acids. CDR1 is SGHAT and CDR2 is FQNNGV in the germline V gene. The CDR3 DNA sequence: TGTGCCAGCAGCTTCCGACAGGGGGCCGAAGCTTTCTTT. Protein product: CASSFRQGAEAFF.

The J gene is TRBJ2-2, the V gene TRBV15; no firm D call. With 4 bases removed from V and 4 bases from J, the gap between germline ends came to 13 bases. CDR1 LNHNV and CDR2 YYDKDF come from the germline V gene (reference sequence). The CDR3 sequence is 15 residues long. The CDR3 DNA reads as TGTGCCACCAGCAACCAAGACATAATCACCGGGGAGCTGTTTTTT. Its protein is CATSNQDIITGELFF.

The gene calls are TRBV28 and TRBJ2-5; D uncertain. In germline, CDR1 is MDHEN, CDR2 SYDVKM. With 3 bases removed from V and 5 bases from J, the gap between germline ends came to 10 bases. CDR3 length: 13 amino acids. CDR3 amino acids: CASSLGVVETQYF. Written as DNA, the CDR3 is TGTGCCAGCAGTTTGGGCGTCGTGGAGACCCAGTACTTC.

The gene calls are TRBV9 and TRBJ2-1, with D possibly being TRBD1 (5 bases). Germline-derived CDR1 and CDR2 are SGDLS and YYNGEE. With 0 bases removed from V and 5 bases from J, the gap between germline ends came to 9 bases. CDR3 length equals 14 residues. For the CDR3, the DNA is TGTGCCAGCAGCGTAGGGTCGGACAACAATGAGCAGTTCTTC. As protein: CASSVGSDNNEQFF.

The chain is built from TRBV9 and TRBJ2-3, with TRBD1 identical over 8 bases. V gave up 4 bases and J gave up 5 bases; unmatched junction bases: 9. Germline V gives CDR1 SGDLS, CDR2 YYNGEE. The CDR3 consists of 15 residues. The DNA of the CDR3 is TGTGCCAGCAGCCCTCGGACAGGGCAGGGAGATACGCAGTATTTT. Translating it yields CASSPRTGQGDTQYF.

V usage is TRBV7-6 and J usage is TRBJ2-7; TRBD1 matches at 8 bases. After removal of 6 bases from V and 0 bases from J, the junction contained 4 bases not matched to a gene. Per the germline V gene, CDR1 is SGHVS and CDR2 is FNYEAQ. This CDR3 region has 14 residues. The CDR3, as DNA: TGTGCCAGCAGATCAGGACAGGGCTCCTACGAGCAGTACTTC. Residues: CASRSGQGSYEQYF. Complete variable domain (other parts from reference TRBV7-6 and TRBJ2-7): GAGVSQSPRYKVTKRGQDVALRCDPISGHVSLYWYRQALGQGPEFLTYFNYEAQQDKSGLPNDRFSAERPEGSISTLTIQRTEQRDSAMYRCASRSGQGSYEQYFGPGTRLTVT.

The CDR3: CASSLQIGQGYTF. CDR3 sequence (DNA): TGTGCCAGCAGCTTACAAATCGGACAGGGCTACACCTTC. The V gene is TRBV11-2, the J gene TRBJ1-2, with a possible D match to TRBD1 (6 bases). The germline CDR1 and CDR2 sequences are SGHAT and FQNNGV. This CDR3 is 13 amino acids long. Trimming took off 2 bases at V and 8 bases at J, with 12 bases between the two ends.

The J gene is TRBJ2-7, the V gene TRBV18, with 8 bases lining up with TRBD2. The germline V gene has CDR1 KGHSH and CDR2 LQKENI. With 4 bases clipped from V and 3 bases from J, the junction kept 5 bases outside the gene matches. CDR3 length equals 14 residues. The CDR3 nucleotides are TGTGCCAGCTCACAACTACTAGCGGACTACGAGCAGTACTTC. Amino acid sequence: CASSQLLADYEQYF.

The V call is TRBV27, the J call TRBJ1-1; D unclear. The CDR3 spans 12 residues. Germline CDR1 and CDR2: MNHEY and SMNVEV (reference sequence). The V end lost 6 bases, the J end lost 0 bases, and 5 bases lay between the germline ends. The CDR3 spells CASRGLNTEAFF. The CDR3 bases are TGTGCCAGCAGGGGTTTGAACACTGAAGCTTTCTTT.

In its sample, this clone was seen once. The chain carries TRBV6-5 and TRBJ1-3; maybe TRBD1 (5 bases). Trimming removed 2 bases from V and 8 bases from J, with 7 bases in between. Germline V lookup: CDR1 MNHEY, CDR2 SVGAGI. The CDR3 is 12 residues long. Here the CDR3 reads CASSYGADTIYF. CDR3 DNA: TGTGCCAGCAGTTACGGGGCGGACACCATATATTTT.

V and J are TRBV14 and TRBJ2-2; D unresolved. CDR3 length: 14 residues. V lost 1 base and J lost 7, with 10 bases in between. The germline V gene has CDR1 SGHDN and CDR2 FVKESK. The CDR3 bases are TGTGCCAGCAGCCAAGCACGGACCCTCGGGGAGCTGTTTTTT. Its protein is CASSQARTLGELFF.

V is TRBV30 and J is TRBJ2-4, with D possibly being TRBD1 (5 bases). V lost 0 bases and J lost 1, with 16 bases in between. Germline V gene data show CDR1 as GTSNPN and CDR2 as SVGIG (reference sequence). This CDR3 has 17 amino acids. The CDR3 sequence is CAWSVVQGSWAKNIQYF. DNA of the CDR3: TGTGCCTGGAGTGTTGTTCAGGGAAGTTGGGCCAAAAACATTCAGTACTTC.

This chain uses TRBV21-1 with TRBJ2-5; TRBD2 is the table's D call and was not checked against the DNA. TRBV21-1 represents a pseudogene. The CDR3 totals 18 residues. CDR3 bases: TGTGCCAGCAGCAAAAACCCCTCGGGGGAAGGGAGGTTAGAGACCCAGTACTTC. This translates into CASSKNPSGEGRLETQYF.

The rearrangement joins TRBV7-2 to TRBJ1-5, with D maybe TRBD1 (6 bases). The CDR3 has 16 residues. V shed 1 base and J shed 2 bases, with 12 bases lying between them. Germline CDR1 reads SGHTA; CDR2 reads FQGNSA. The CDR3 DNA is TGTGCCAGCAGCTTAGGGCCGGGGGGCGGCAATCAGCCCCAGCATTTT. Protein product: CASSLGPGGGNQPQHF.

The gene calls are TRBV5-1 and TRBJ2-3; 16 bases line up with TRBD2. CDR3 length equals 18 residues. V lost 4 bases and J lost 1; bases outside the gene matches: 6. Germline V lookup: CDR1 SGHRS, CDR2 YFSETQ. The CDR3 DNA reads as TGCGCCAGCAGCCTAGGGACTAGCGGGGGGGCTGGCACAGATACGCAGTATTTT. Translating it yields CASSLGTSGGAGTDTQYF.